Included here is one T cell receptor (beta chain) sequence, with context. The data were taken from a study of blood T cell repertoires in COVID-19. Turning to the study itself: COVID-19 samples, acute and convalescent, were from the United States, Italy and Spain.

Germline V gives CDR1 SGHVS, CDR2 FQNEAQ. V was pared by 5 bases and J by 2 bases, with 12 bases between. CDR3 length: 15 amino acids. Authors' data handling: Reference gene primer amplification gave estimated nucleated cell counts. Using immunoSEQ multiplex PCR, the repertoire was profiled, and TCRdb retains in-frame clones only, with some absent. The V and J calls and clone size come from that table; D and trimming were worked out from the DNA. The table records roughly 38,000 clones, over 70% of them present only once. What was sequenced was peripheral blood. This clonotype was sampled from a woman in her seventies with acute or convalescent COVID-19. V gene TRBV7-8 combines with J gene TRBJ2-2; no definite D call. CDR3 DNA sequence: TGTGCCAGCAGCCTAATTAGTTTAAACACCGGGGAGCTGTTTTTT. It codes for CASSLISLNTGELFF. The whole variable domain, filled in from reference TRBV7-8 and TRBJ2-2, reads GAGVSQSPRYKVAKRGQDVALRCDPISGHVSLFWYQQALGQGPEFLTYFQNEAQLDKSGLPSDRFFAERPEGSVSTLKIQRTQQEDSAVYLCASSLISLNTGELFFGEGSRLTVL.